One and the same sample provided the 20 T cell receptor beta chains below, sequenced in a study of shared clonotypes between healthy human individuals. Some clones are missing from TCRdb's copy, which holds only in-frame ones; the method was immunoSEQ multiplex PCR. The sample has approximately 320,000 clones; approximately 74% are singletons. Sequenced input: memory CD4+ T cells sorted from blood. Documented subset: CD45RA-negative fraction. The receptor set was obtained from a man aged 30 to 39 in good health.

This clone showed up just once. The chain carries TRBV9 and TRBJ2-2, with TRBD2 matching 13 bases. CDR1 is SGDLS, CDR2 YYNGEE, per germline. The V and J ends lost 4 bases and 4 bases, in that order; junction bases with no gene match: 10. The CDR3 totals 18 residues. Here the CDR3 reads CASSPSTSGGPLTGELFF. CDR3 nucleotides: TGTGCCAGCAGCCCATCGACTAGCGGGGGGCCACTCACCGGGGAGCTGTTTTTT.

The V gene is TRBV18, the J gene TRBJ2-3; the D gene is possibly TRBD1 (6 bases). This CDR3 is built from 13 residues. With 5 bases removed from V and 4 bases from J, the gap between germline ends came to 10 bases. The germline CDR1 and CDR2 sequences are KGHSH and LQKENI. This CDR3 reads CASSGQNADTQYF. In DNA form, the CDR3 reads TGTGCCAGCTCAGGACAGAACGCAGATACGCAGTATTTT.

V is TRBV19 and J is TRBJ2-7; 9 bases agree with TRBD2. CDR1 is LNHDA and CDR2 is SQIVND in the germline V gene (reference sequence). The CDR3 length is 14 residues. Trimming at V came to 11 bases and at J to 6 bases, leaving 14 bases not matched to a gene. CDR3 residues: CASKGGRGFSEQYF. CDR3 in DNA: TGTGCCTCCAAGGGCGGGAGGGGGTTCTCCGAGCAGTACTTC.

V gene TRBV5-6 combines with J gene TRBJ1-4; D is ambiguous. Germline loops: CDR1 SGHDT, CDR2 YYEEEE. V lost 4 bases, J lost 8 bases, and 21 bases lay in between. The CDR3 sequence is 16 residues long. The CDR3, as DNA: TGTGCCAGCAGCGCCCGGTGGCTCGGTTGGGGAGAAAAACTGTTTTTT. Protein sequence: CASSARWLGWGEKLFF. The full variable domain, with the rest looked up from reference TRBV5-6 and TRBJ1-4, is DAGVTQSPTHLIKTRGQQVTLRCSPKSGHDTVSWYQQALGQGPQFIFQYYEEEERQRGNFPDRFSGHQFPNYSSELNVNALLLGDSALYLCASSARWLGWGEKLFFGSGTQLSVL.

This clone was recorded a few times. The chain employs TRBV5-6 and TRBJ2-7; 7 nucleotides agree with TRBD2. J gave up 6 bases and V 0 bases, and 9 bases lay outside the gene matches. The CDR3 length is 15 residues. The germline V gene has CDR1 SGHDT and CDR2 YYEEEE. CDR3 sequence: CASSLAGLDHGEQYF. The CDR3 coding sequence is TGTGCCAGCAGCTTGGCCGGACTAGACCATGGCGAGCAGTACTTC.

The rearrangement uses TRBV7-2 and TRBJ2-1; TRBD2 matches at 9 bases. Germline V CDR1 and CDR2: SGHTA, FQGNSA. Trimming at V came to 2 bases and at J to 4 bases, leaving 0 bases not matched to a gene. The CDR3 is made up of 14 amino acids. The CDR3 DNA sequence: TGTGCCAGCAGCTTACTAGCGGGGTACAATGAGCAGTTCTTC. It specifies CASSLLAGYNEQFF.

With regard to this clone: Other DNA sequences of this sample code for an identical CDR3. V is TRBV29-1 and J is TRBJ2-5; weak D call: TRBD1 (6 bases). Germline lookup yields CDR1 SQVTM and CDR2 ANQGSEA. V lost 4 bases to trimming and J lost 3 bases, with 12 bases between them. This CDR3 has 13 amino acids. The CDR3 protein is CSVARTAEETQYF. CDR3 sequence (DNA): TGCAGCGTTGCGAGGACAGCCGAAGAGACCCAGTACTTC. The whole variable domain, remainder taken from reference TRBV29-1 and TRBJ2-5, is SAVISQKPSRDICQRGTSLTIQCQVDSQVTMMFWYRQQPGQSLTLIATANQGSEATYESGFVIDKFPISRPNLTFSTLTVSNMSPEDSSIYLCSVARTAEETQYFGPGTRLLVL.

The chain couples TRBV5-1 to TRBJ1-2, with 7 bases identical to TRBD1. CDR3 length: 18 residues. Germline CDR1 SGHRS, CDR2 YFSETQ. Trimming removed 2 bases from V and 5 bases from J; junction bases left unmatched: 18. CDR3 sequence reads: CASSFQIPATGRNYGYTF. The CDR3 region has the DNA TGCGCCAGCAGCTTCCAAATACCCGCGACAGGGCGAAATTATGGCTACACCTTC.

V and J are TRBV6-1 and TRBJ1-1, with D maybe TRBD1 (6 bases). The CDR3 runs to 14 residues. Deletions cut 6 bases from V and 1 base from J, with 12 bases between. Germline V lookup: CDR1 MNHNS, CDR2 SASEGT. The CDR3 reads CASRRGGPNTEAFF. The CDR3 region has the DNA TGTGCCAGCAGACGAGGGGGACCGAACACTGAAGCTTTCTTT.

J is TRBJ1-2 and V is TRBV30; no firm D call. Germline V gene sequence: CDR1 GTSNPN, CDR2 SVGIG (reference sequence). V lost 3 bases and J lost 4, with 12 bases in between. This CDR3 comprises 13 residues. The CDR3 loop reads CAWRSDLLYGYTF. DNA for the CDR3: TGTGCCTGGAGGTCGGATCTCCTCTATGGCTACACCTTC.

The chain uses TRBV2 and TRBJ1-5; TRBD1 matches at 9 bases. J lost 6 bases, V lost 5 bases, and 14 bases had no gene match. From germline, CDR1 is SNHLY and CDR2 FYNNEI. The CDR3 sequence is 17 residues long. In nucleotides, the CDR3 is TGTGCCAGCAGTCGAGACACAGGGGGCGCGTCAATTCAGCCCCAGCATTTT. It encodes CASSRDTGGASIQPQHF.

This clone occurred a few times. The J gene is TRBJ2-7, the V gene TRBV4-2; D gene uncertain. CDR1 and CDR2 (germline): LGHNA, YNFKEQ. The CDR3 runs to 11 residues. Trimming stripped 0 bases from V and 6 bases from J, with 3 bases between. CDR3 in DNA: TGTGCCAGCAGCCAAGAGTCCGAGCAGTACTTC. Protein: CASSQESEQYF.

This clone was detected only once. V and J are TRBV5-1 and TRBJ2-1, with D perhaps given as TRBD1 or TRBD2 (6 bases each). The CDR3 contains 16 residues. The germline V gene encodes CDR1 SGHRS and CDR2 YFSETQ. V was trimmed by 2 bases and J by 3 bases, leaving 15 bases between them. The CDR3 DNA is TGCGCCAGCAGCTTAGTCGCGGGACAAAACTACAATGAGCAGTTCTTC. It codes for CASSLVAGQNYNEQFF. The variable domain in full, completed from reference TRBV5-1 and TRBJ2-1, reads KAGVTQTPRYLIKTRGQQVTLSCSPISGHRSVSWYQQTPGQGLQFLFEYFSETQRNKGNFPGRFSGRQFSNSRSEMNVSTLELGDSALYLCASSLVAGQNYNEQFFGPGTRLTVL.

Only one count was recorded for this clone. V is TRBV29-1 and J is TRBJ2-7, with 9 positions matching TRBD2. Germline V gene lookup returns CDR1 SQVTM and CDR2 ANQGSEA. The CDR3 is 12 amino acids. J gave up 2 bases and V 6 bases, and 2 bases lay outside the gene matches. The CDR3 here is CSVASGAYEQYF. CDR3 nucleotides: TGCAGCGTGGCTAGCGGGGCCTACGAGCAGTACTTC.

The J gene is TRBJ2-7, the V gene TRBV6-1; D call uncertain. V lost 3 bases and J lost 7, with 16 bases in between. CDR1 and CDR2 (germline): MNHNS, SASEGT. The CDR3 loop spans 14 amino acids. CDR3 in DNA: TGTGCCAGCAGTGAGCGTCAGACCCTGGGGGAGCAGTACTTC. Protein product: CASSERQTLGEQYF.

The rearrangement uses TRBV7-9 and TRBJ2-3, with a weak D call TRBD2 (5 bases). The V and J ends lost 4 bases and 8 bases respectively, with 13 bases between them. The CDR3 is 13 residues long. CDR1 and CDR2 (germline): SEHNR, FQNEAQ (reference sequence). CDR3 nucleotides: TGTGCCAGCAGCTCCCAAGGACGGGGTACGCAGTATTTT. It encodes CASSSQGRGTQYF.

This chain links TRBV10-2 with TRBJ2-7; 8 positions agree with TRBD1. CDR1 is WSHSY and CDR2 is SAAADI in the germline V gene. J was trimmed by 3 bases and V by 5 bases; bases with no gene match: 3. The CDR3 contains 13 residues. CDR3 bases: TGCGCCAGCAGTAGCGACAGGGGCTACGAGCAGTACTTC. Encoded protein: CASSSDRGYEQYF.

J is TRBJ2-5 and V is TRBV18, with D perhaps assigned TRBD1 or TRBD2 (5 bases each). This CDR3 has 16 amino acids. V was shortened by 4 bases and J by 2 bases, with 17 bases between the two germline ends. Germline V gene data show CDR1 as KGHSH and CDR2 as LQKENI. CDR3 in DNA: TGTGCCAGCTCACTCCGGGACCCTTGGTCTCAAGAGACCCAGTACTTC. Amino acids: CASSLRDPWSQETQYF.

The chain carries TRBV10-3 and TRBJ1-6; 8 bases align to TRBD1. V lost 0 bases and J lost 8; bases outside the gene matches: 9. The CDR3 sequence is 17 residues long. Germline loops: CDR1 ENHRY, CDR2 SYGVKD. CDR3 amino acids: CAISESPGGGIDSPLHF. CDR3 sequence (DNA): TGTGCCATCAGTGAGTCGCCAGGGGGCGGGATCGATTCACCCCTCCACTTT.

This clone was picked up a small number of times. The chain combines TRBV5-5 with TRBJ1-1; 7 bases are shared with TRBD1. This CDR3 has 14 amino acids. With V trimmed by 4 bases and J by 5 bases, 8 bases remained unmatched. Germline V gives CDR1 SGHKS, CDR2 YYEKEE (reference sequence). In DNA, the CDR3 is TGTGCCAGCAGCGAACAGGGGTCGCGGACTGAAGCTTTCTTT. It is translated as CASSEQGSRTEAFF.